Given below is one T cell receptor (beta chain) in context. This entry comes from a study of blood T cell repertoires in COVID-19. Study context: The origin of the acute and convalescent COVID-19 samples was the United States, Italy and Spain.

Profiling relied on immunoSEQ multiplex PCR, and the TCRdb table lists in-frame clones only, not all of them. The data hold about 390,000 clones, with around nine tenths observed a single time. Participant age was roughly 18 to 90 years, and participants resided in roughly 25 US areas. The TCR originated in a woman aged 50 to 60 who had recovered from COVID-19. The specimen sequenced was PBMCs or T cells enriched from blood (not recorded which).

The CDR3 region is CASSLFGRGDTQYF. The CDR3 DNA reads TGTGCCAGCAGCTTATTTGGGCGTGGGGATACGCAGTATTTT. The chain is built from TRBV5-6 and TRBJ2-3; D ambiguous. The CDR3 is 14 residues long. Trimming removed 2 bases at V and 6 bases at J, with 13 bases between. Germline V gives CDR1 SGHDT, CDR2 YYEEEE. The variable domain in full, completed from reference TRBV5-6 and TRBJ2-3, reads DAGVTQSPTHLIKTRGQQVTLRCSPKSGHDTVSWYQQALGQGPQFIFQYYEEEERQRGNFPDRFSGHQFPNYSSELNVNALLLGDSALYLCASSLFGRGDTQYFGPGTRLTVL.